The 2 T cell receptor beta chains given below trace back to one sample, sequenced in a study of post-analysis software for immune sequencing data. Tagging with unique molecular identifiers was a feature of the TCR beta cDNA libraries. TCRdb itself ran the PCR reads through MiXCR, one entry per CDR3 protein. The sample has hundreds of thousands of distinct CDR3 sequences; 30% are singletons. The study's findings and limits: Compared with controls, patients had more of five TRBV segments, including TRBV5-6, TRBV5-1 and TRBV20-1.

These TCRs' antigens remain unknown. The sequenced sample consisted of blood. The receptors shown here come from a girl aged 10 to 17 with multiple sclerosis.

This clonotype has at least ten counts. This chain uses TRBV24-1 with TRBJ2-1, with a weak D call TRBD2 (6 bases). Germline assignment: CDR1 KGHDR and CDR2 SFDVKD. The ends were cut back, 8 bases at V and 5 bases at J, with 12 bases in the middle. The CDR3 is 13 residues long. The CDR3 DNA follows: TGTGCCACCACCGGTTGGGGGGACAATGAGCAGTTCTTC. This translates into CATTGWGDNEQFF.

Note on this clonotype: A read error may explain this, as a much larger clone is one base away. The rearrangement joins TRBV7-2 to TRBJ2-3, with 7 bases lining up with TRBD2. The CDR3 loop spans 17 amino acids. Germline V gene lookup returns CDR1 SGHTA and CDR2 FQGNSA. The CDR3 DNA reads TGTGCCAGCAGCTTAGTCCGCCTAGCGGCGGGCACAGATATGCAGTATTTT. Its translation is CASSLVRLAAGTDMQYF.